This T cell receptor beta chain was identified during a study of T cell responses to AZD1222 COVID-19 vaccine. Method: immunoSEQ multiplex PCR; TCRdb's copy keeps in-frame clones and lacks some. The sample has 120,000 or so clones, approximately 94% seen once. Germline V gene lookup returns CDR1 GTSNPN and CDR2 SVGIG (reference sequence). V dropped 2 bases and J dropped 1 base, with 5 bases sitting between them. The CDR3 has 13 residues. This rearrangement joins TRBV30 to TRBJ1-4; D is unresolved. This specimen consisted of peripheral blood, obtained 28 days after the second AZD1222 dose. The clonotype originates from an adult who received the AZD1222 COVID-19 vaccine. The CDR3 coding sequence is TGTGCCTGGAGTACAGTAACTAATGAAAAACTGTTTTTT. This codes for CAWSTVTNEKLFF.